The T cell receptor (beta chain) described here comes from a study of beta chain features in type 1 diabetes. Study as a whole: In age, gender and cell yields, patients were similar to healthy donors. Notes on the study in general: The study found fewer insertions and more deletions at VDJ junctions in type 1 diabetes patients. The study found moderately but significantly shorter TCRB CDR3s in all four CD4+ subsets of Type 1 diabetes patients.

Sequencing targeted expressed TCRB transcripts, as all isolated RNA had been reverse transcribed. Repertoires were generated with immunoSEQ multiplex PCR, while TCRdb's copy carries only in-frame clones and drops some. Found here are under 200,000 clones, just over 8% of them singletons; the top ten hold approximately 0.54%. J was trimmed by 4 bases and V by 6 bases; bases with no gene match: 5. The CDR3 runs 13 residues. CDR1 and CDR2 (germline): MDHEN, SYDVKM. As regards this clone: Its antigen remains unidentified.

This sequence originates from a young woman with type 1 diabetes. The specimen sequenced was central memory CD4+ T cells from blood. The V call is TRBV28, the J call TRBJ2-5; 7 nucleotides align to TRBD1. For the CDR3, the DNA is TGTGCCAGCAGCAGACAGGGCCCAGAGACCCAGTACTTC. Its translation is CASSRQGPETQYF. The variable domain in full, with the rest retrieved from reference TRBV28 and TRBJ2-5, is DVKVTQSSRYLVKRTGEKVFLECVQDMDHENMFWYRQDPGLGLRLIYFSYDVKMKEKGDIPEGYSVSREKKERFSLILESASTNQTSMYLCASSRQGPETQYFGPGTRLLVL.